These 18 T cell receptor beta chains share one sample of origin, sequenced in a study of OX40 agonist ivuxolimab in advanced cancers. Repertoires were generated with immunoSEQ multiplex PCR, while TCRdb's copy carries only in-frame clones and drops some. The table lists about 72,000 clones, around 90% of them singletons. This sample comprised CD4+ or CD8+ T cells sorted from blood, obtained in a trial of the OX40 agonist ivuxolimab. The receptors originated from an adult with an advanced solid tumor such as melanoma, head and neck, liver or kidney cancer.

The chain is built from TRBV10-3 and TRBJ2-2; D is ambiguous. V was shortened by 6 bases and J by 0 bases, with 5 bases between the two germline ends. Germline assignment: CDR1 ENHRY and CDR2 SYGVKD. The CDR3 loop spans 13 amino acids. As DNA, the CDR3 is TGTGCCATCAGGACCGCGAACACCGGGGAGCTGTTTTTT. It is translated as CAIRTANTGELFF.

To note about this clone: The identical CDR3 is also encoded by other nucleotide sequences in the sample. The chain is built from TRBV5-1 and TRBJ1-5; D is perhaps TRBD1 (5 bases). The V end lost 4 bases, the J end lost 0 bases, and 8 bases lay between the germline ends. Germline loops: CDR1 SGHRS, CDR2 YFSETQ. The CDR3 sequence is 14 residues long. The CDR3 DNA is TGCGCCAGCAGCCCTGGGGGTAGCAATCAGCCCCAGCATTTT. Translation gives CASSPGGSNQPQHF. The entire variable domain, with the rest obtained from reference TRBV5-1 and TRBJ1-5, is as follows: KAGVTQTPRYLIKTRGQQVTLSCSPISGHRSVSWYQQTPGQGLQFLFEYFSETQRNKGNFPGRFSGRQFSNSRSEMNVSTLELGDSALYLCASSPGGSNQPQHFGDGTRLSIL.

Comment on this clone: The same CDR3 is also encoded by other DNA sequences in this sample. This chain's CDR3 is CASSYGRAYEQYF. The DNA of the CDR3 is TGTGCCAGCAGTTACGGCAGGGCCTACGAGCAGTACTTC. The V and J genes are TRBV6-6 and TRBJ2-7, with a weak D call TRBD1 (5 bases). In germline, CDR1 is MNHNY, CDR2 SVGAGI (reference sequence). This CDR3 is 13 amino acids long. Deletions cut 2 bases from V and 2 bases from J, with 7 bases between.

The CDR3 here is CASRRQGYEQYF. The CDR3 coding sequence is TGTGCCAGCAGGCGACAGGGCTACGAGCAGTACTTC. The chain employs TRBV6-6 and TRBJ2-7, with 7 nucleotides matching TRBD1. With 6 bases clipped from V and 3 bases from J, the junction kept 2 bases outside the gene matches. Germline V gene lookup returns CDR1 MNHNY and CDR2 SVGAGI (reference sequence). CDR3 length: 12 amino acids.

The chain carries TRBV6-1 and TRBJ2-7, with 7 bases identical to TRBD2. This CDR3 is built from 17 residues. Germline CDR1 and CDR2: MNHNS and SASEGT. V lost 0 bases and J lost 5; bases outside the gene matches: 13. CDR3 sequence reads: CASSEARGWSRSDEQYF. In nucleotides, the CDR3 is TGTGCCAGCAGTGAAGCGCGGGGGTGGTCGAGGTCCGACGAGCAGTACTTC.

The chain employs TRBV1 and TRBJ2-5; the table's D gene call, TRBD2, was not cross checked with the DNA. Matching the DNA end better, TRBJ2-7 makes the J call doubtful. TRBV1 is a pseudogene locus. The length of the CDR3 is 16 residues. The CDR3 bases are TGCACCAGCAGCCACGGTCCGGGACTAGTGGCCTACGAGCAGTACTTC. Protein product: CTSSHGPGLVAYEQYF.

The chain employs TRBV18 and TRBJ2-2, with D maybe TRBD2 (5 bases). Germline lookup yields CDR1 KGHSH and CDR2 LQKENI. This CDR3 has 15 residues. The V and J ends lost 5 bases and 4 bases respectively, with 14 bases between them. CDR3 bases: TGTGCCAGCTCAACGGACTTTACCTCCACCGGGGAGCTGTTTTTT. Its translation is CASSTDFTSTGELFF. Based on the CDR3 plus reference TRBV18 and TRBJ2-2, the full variable domain is NAGVMQNPRHLVRRRGQEARLRCSPMKGHSHVYWYRQLPEEGLKFMVYLQKENIIDESGMPKERFSAEFPKEGPSILRIQQVVRGDSAAYFCASSTDFTSTGELFFGEGSRLTVL.

The chain uses TRBV5-1 and TRBJ2-5; 12 bases match TRBD1. This CDR3 region has 17 residues. Germline CDR1 is SGHRS and CDR2 is YFSETQ. V trimming: 2 bases; J trimming: 5 bases; junction bases outside the gene matches: 10. In DNA, the CDR3 is TGCGCCAGCAGCTTCCCGGGACAGGGGGCAGCAGGGGAGACCCAGTACTTC. Translation gives CASSFPGQGAAGETQYF.

The V gene is TRBV10-3, the J gene TRBJ1-1; 11 bases map to TRBD1. V lost 4 bases, J lost 4 bases, and 2 bases stayed unmatched. Germline CDR1 reads ENHRY; CDR2 reads SYGVKD. CDR3 length: 14 amino acids. CDR3 in amino acids: CAISGGQGVTEAFF. CDR3 DNA: TGTGCCATCAGTGGGGGACAGGGGGTCACTGAAGCTTTCTTT.

This chain uses TRBV27 with TRBJ1-2; D perhaps matches TRBD1 (6 bases). CDR1 and CDR2 (germline): MNHEY, SMNVEV (reference sequence). The CDR3 length is 15 residues. V shed 6 bases and J shed 0 bases, with 14 bases lying between them. The CDR3 spells CASSRRDIPNYGYTF. The CDR3 DNA follows: TGTGCCAGCAGCCGAAGGGACATCCCTAACTATGGCTACACCTTC.

The rearrangement joins TRBV19 to TRBJ2-3, with TRBD2 matching 11 bases. Germline V gives CDR1 LNHDA, CDR2 SQIVND (reference sequence). V shed 2 bases, J shed 5 bases, and the junction held 3 bases outside the gene matches. The length of the CDR3 is 15 residues. CDR3 sequence (DNA): TGTGCCAGTAGTATACTCCTAGCGGGGGGAGATACGCAGTATTTT. It yields the protein CASSILLAGGDTQYF.

This clone was recorded once. This chain uses TRBV5-4 with TRBJ2-1; TRBD2 matches at 9 bases. CDR1 and CDR2 (germline): SGHNT, YYREEE (reference sequence). Trimming at V came to 5 bases and at J to 7 bases, leaving 7 bases not matched to a gene. CDR3 length: 14 amino acids. CDR3 in amino acids: CASRSGTSPNEQFF. In DNA form, the CDR3 reads TGTGCCAGCAGATCCGGGACTAGCCCAAATGAGCAGTTCTTC.

The chain uses TRBV29-1 and TRBJ1-3, with 10 positions matching TRBD1. Germline V CDR1 and CDR2: SQVTM, ANQGSEA. V gave up 6 bases and J gave up 3 bases; unmatched junction bases: 17. The CDR3 totals 18 residues. CDR3 sequence reads: CSVALPGQGTLGGNTIYF. The CDR3 bases are TGCAGCGTGGCCCTCCCGGGACAGGGGACCCTAGGTGGAAACACCATATATTTT.

V and J are TRBV25-1 and TRBJ2-7, with TRBD1 matching 8 bases. The ends lost 3 bases at V and 0 bases at J; junction bases unmatched: 7. The CDR3 is 16 amino acids. The germline CDR1 and CDR2 sequences are MGHDK and SYGVNS. In DNA, the CDR3 is TGTGCCAGCAGTGATTTTGGGACAGGTTACTCCTACGAGCAGTACTTC. Protein: CASSDFGTGYSYEQYF.

The J gene is TRBJ2-7, the V gene TRBV28, with D tentatively TRBD1 (6 bases). This CDR3 has 14 residues. The germline gives CDR1 MDHEN, CDR2 SYDVKM. The germline V and J ends were trimmed by 2 bases and 5 bases, with 13 bases remaining between them. The DNA of the CDR3 is TGTGCCAGCAGTTTACCTCAACAGGGCCACGAGCAGTACTTC. This encodes CASSLPQQGHEQYF. The full variable domain, in which reference TRBV28 and TRBJ2-7 provide the parts outside the CDR3, is DVKVTQSSRYLVKRTGEKVFLECVQDMDHENMFWYRQDPGLGLRLIYFSYDVKMKEKGDIPEGYSVSREKKERFSLILESASTNQTSMYLCASSLPQQGHEQYFGPGTRLTVT.

The V gene is TRBV29-1, the J gene TRBJ2-7; the D gene is possibly TRBD1 (6 bases). V gave up 4 bases and J gave up 2 bases, with 9 bases separating them. Germline CDR1 SQVTM, CDR2 ANQGSEA. The CDR3 is made up of 12 amino acids. The CDR3 region is CSVGTVTYEQYF. The DNA for the CDR3 is TGCAGCGTTGGGACAGTTACCTACGAGCAGTACTTC.

Written as DNA, the CDR3 is TGTGCCAGCAGCCCAAGTAACTCGAACACCGGGGAGCTGTTTTTT. Protein sequence: CASSPSNSNTGELFF. The gene calls are TRBV5-6 and TRBJ2-2; D is unclear. The V gene lost 4 bases and the J gene lost 0 bases, with 10 bases spanning the gap. Germline V CDR1 and CDR2: SGHDT, YYEEEE. This CDR3 has 15 amino acids. The variable domain in full, with the rest retrieved from reference TRBV5-6 and TRBJ2-2, is DAGVTQSPTHLIKTRGQQVTLRCSPKSGHDTVSWYQQALGQGPQFIFQYYEEEERQRGNFPDRFSGHQFPNYSSELNVNALLLGDSALYLCASSPSNSNTGELFFGEGSRLTVL.

The genes are TRBV28 and TRBJ1-1; perhaps TRBD1 as D (6 bases). This CDR3 spans 17 amino acids. Trimming stripped 7 bases from V and 0 bases from J, with 21 bases between. Per germline, CDR1 MDHEN and CDR2 SYDVKM. DNA of the CDR3: TGTGCCAGCAACCCCACGTCGGGGGCCGGGGTGAACACTGAAGCTTTCTTT. Encoded protein: CASNPTSGAGVNTEAFF.